This note documents a single T cell receptor (beta chain) sequence. The junction departs from germline at one end; a sequencing error may be responsible. This entry belongs to a study of identical twins. Germline assignment: CDR1 MRHNA and CDR2 SNTAGT. The CDR3 loop spans 18 amino acids. A universal primer site came from template switching; cDNA carried unique molecular identifiers. One entry per CDR3 protein results from TCRdb running MiXCR on the 5' RACE reads. This table holds 500,000 or so distinct CDR3 sequences, roughly 13% found once. The sample also formed part of further work on yellow fever vaccine responses in identical twins. That paper adds: The T cell response to vaccination in identical twins was reportedly partly convergent and partly personalized.

This rearrangement joins TRBV6-4 to TRBJ2-3; 11 bases agree with TRBD2. Source material: CD4+ T cells sorted from blood. The origin of this receptor is a woman between 18 and 30 years old in good health. CDR3 sequence (DNA): TGTACCAGCAGTCAGGGACTAGCGGTTCCCTTAGGCACAGATACGCAGTATTTT. As protein: CTSSQGLAVPLGTDTQYF.